Listed below are T cell receptor beta chains from one sample, sequenced in a study of blood T cell repertoires in COVID-19. Assay: immunoSEQ multiplex PCR; the TCRdb copy retains only in-frame clones and omits some. The table includes 130,000 to 150,000 clones, 75% to 90% detected once. The sequencing sample was made of PBMCs or T cells enriched from blood (not recorded which). The receptor source for this set is a man aged 55 to 70 who had recovered from COVID-19. Each CDR3 is given without its conserved first and last residue.

TRBJ1-1 TRBV7-8 ASSKGQGSGIVNTEAF
TRBJ2-2 TRBV19 ASSISWGRDRGTGELF
TRBJ2-7 TRBV29-1 SVAIGGSAYEQY
TRBJ2-3 TRBV5-1 ASSPRQNLRVDTQY
TRBJ2-1 TRBV3-1/TRBV3-2 ASSHRDRDPYNEQF
TRBJ1-2 TRBV9 ASSTPGLNYGYT
TRBJ1-1 TRBV6-5 ASSEGASTPEAF
TRBJ1-5 TRBV28 ASTTGSWSNQPQH
TRBJ2-2 TRBV25-1 ASSEWSGQGGSGELF
TRBJ2-3 TRBV10-3 AISGPTRLDTQY
TRBJ2-2 TRBV5-5 ASRPLGGELF
TRBJ1-5 TRBV5-1 ASSADSYSNQPQH
TRBJ2-5 TRBV18 ASDSGGGETQY
TRBJ2-5 TRBV10-3 AISRGSLGETQY
TRBJ2-7 TRBV7-6 ASSFLTSPTGHQTYEQY
TRBJ1-1 TRBV5-8 ASSSRTGRITEAF
TRBJ2-5 TRBV3-1/TRBV3-2 ASSQDLAAETQY
TRBJ2-7 TRBV24-1 ATSDLKRASYYEQY
TRBJ2-7 TRBV5-4 ASSLGGEGYYEQY
TRBJ1-6 TRBV28 ASSSPGTGRALH
TRBJ1-2 TRBV20-1 SWGSGKGYT
TRBJ2-3 TRBV4-2 ASSQGTSGSPNRTDTQY
TRBJ2-5 TRBV3-1/TRBV3-2 ASSPPGLGAETQY
TRBJ2-7 TRBV23-1 ASSRTPSSGEGDEQY
TRBJ1-5 TRBV7-6 ASSLVQGTNQPQH
TRBJ2-7 TRBV11-2 ASSLVGTGRSYEQY
TRBJ2-2 TRBV24-1 ATSGGTNTGELF
TRBJ2-1 TRBV27 ASSQAGTAYNEQF
TRBJ2-2 TRBV9 ASSAQRLAGGPAVPGELF
TRBJ2-7 TRBV7-8 ASSLADRAYEQY
TRBJ2-5 TRBV10-1 ASSDRDRGVETQY